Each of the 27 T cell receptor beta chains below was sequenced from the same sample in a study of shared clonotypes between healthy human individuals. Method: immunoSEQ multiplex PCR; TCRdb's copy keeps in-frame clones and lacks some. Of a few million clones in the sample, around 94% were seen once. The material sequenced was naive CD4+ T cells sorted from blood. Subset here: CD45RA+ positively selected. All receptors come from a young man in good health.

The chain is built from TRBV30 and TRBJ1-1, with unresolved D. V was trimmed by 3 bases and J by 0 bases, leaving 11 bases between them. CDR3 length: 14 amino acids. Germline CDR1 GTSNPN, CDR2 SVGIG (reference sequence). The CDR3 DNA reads TGTGCCTGGAGCTCAACGGGCATGAACACTGAAGCTTTCTTT. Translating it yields CAWSSTGMNTEAFF.

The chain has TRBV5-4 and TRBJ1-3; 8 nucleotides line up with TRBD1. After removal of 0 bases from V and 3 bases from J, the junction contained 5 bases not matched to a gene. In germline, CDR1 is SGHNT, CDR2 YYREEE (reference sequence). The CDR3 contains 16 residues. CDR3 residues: CASSLGSGGNGNTIYF. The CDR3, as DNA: TGTGCCAGCAGCTTGGGATCAGGGGGCAATGGAAACACCATATATTTT.

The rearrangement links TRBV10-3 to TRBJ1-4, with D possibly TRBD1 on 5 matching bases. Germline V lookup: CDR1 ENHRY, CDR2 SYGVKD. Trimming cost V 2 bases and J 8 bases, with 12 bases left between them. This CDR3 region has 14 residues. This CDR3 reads CAISEGTQGEKLFF. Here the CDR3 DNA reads TGTGCCATCAGTGAGGGGACCCAAGGCGAAAAACTGTTTTTT.

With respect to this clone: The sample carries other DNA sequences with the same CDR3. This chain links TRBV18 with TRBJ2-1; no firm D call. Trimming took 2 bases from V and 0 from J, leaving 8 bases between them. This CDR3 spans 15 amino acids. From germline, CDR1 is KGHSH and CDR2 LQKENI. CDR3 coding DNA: TGTGCCAGCTCACCATCGGGTAACTCCTACAATGAGCAGTTCTTC. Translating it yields CASSPSGNSYNEQFF.

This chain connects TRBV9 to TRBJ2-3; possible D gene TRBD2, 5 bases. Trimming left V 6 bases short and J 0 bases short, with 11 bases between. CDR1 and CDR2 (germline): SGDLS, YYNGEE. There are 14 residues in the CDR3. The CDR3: CASTGSASTDTQYF. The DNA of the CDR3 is TGTGCCAGCACTGGGAGTGCAAGCACAGATACGCAGTATTTT.

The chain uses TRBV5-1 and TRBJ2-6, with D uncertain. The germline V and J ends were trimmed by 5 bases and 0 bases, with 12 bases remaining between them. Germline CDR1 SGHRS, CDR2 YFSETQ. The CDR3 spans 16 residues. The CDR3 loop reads CASSPGGNSGANVLTF. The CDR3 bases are TGCGCCAGCAGTCCCGGCGGCAACTCTGGGGCCAACGTCCTGACTTTC.

The CDR3 sequence is CASSPIVEQAGEKLFF. For the CDR3, the DNA is TGCGCCAGCAGCCCTATCGTCGAACAGGCGGGTGAAAAACTGTTTTTT. The V and J genes are TRBV4-1 and TRBJ1-4, with TRBD1 as a possible D gene (5 bases). The CDR3 spans 16 residues. V lost 4 bases and J lost 7, with 19 bases in between. Germline-derived CDR1 and CDR2 are MGHRA and YSYEKL.

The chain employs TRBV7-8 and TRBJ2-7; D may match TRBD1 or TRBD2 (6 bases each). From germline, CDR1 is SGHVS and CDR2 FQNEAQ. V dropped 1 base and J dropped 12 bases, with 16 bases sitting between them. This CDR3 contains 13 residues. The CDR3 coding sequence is TGTGCCAGCAGCTTAGGTCCGACAGGAGGGTCGTACTTC. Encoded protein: CASSLGPTGGSYF.

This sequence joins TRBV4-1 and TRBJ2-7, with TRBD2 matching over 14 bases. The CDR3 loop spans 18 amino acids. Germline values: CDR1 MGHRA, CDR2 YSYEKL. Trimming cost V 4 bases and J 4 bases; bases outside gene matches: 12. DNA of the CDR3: TGCGCCAGCAGCCCAATCGGGACTAGCGGGAGCAATCGATACGAGCAGTACTTC. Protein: CASSPIGTSGSNRYEQYF.

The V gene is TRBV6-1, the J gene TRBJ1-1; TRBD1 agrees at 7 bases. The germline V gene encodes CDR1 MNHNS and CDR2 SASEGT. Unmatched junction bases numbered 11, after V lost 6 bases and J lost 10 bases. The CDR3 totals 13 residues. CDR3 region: CASSHGPGGGAFF. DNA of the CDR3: TGTGCCAGCAGCCACGGGCCAGGGGGGGGAGCTTTCTTT.

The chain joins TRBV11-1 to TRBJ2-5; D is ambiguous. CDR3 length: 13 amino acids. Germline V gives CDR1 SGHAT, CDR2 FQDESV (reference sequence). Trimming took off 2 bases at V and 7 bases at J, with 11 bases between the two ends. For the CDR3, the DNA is TGTGCCAGCAGCTTATCATCTGTGGGGACCCAGTACTTC. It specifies CASSLSSVGTQYF.

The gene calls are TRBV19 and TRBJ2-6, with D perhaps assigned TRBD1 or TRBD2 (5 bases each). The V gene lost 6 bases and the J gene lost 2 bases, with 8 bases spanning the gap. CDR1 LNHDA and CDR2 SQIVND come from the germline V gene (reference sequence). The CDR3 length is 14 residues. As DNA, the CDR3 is TGTGCCAGTAGGAGGGGCCCTGGGGCCAACGTCCTGACTTTC. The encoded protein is CASRRGPGANVLTF. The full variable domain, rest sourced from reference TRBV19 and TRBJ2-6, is DGGITQSPKYLFRKEGQNVTLSCEQNLNHDAMYWYRQDPGQGLRLIYYSQIVNDFQKGDIAEGYSVSREKKESFPLTVTSAQKNPTAFYLCASRRGPGANVLTFGAGSRLTVL.

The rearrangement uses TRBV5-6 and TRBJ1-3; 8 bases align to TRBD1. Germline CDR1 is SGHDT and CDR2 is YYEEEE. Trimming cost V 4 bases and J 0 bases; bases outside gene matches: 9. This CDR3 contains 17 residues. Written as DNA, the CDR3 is TGTGCCAGCAGCGCCGGACAGGGAATGAACTCTGGAAACACCATATATTTT. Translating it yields CASSAGQGMNSGNTIYF.

The CDR3 is CASSLLARATYNSPLHF. The CDR3 DNA follows: TGTGCCAGCAGTTTATTGGCCAGGGCCACCTATAATTCACCCCTCCACTTT. V and J are TRBV27 and TRBJ1-6; D is perhaps TRBD1 (5 bases). V lost 1 base and J lost 2, with 12 bases in between. The CDR3 length is 17 residues. Germline CDR1 is MNHEY and CDR2 is SMNVEV (reference sequence).

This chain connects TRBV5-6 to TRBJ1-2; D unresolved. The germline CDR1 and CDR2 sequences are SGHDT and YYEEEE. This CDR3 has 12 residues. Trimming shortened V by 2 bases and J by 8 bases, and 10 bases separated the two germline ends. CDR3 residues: CASSFAVLGYTF. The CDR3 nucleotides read TGTGCCAGCAGCTTCGCCGTTTTAGGCTACACCTTC.

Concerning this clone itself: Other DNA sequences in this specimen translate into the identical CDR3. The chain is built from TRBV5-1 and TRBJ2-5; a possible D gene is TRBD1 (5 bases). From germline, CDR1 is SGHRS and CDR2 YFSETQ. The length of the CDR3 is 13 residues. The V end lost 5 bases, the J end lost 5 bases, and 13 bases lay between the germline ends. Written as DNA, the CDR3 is TGCGCCAGCAGTAATAGGGGTGAGGAGACCCAGTACTTC. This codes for CASSNRGEETQYF. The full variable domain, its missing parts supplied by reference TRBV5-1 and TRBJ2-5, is KAGVTQTPRYLIKTRGQQVTLSCSPISGHRSVSWYQQTPGQGLQFLFEYFSETQRNKGNFPGRFSGRQFSNSRSEMNVSTLELGDSALYLCASSNRGEETQYFGPGTRLLVL.

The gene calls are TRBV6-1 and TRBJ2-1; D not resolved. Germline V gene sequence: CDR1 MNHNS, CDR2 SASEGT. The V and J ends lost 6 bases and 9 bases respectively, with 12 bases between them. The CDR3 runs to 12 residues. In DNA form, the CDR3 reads TGTGCCAGCAGCCACTCGGTGGGTGAGCAGTTCTTC. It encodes CASSHSVGEQFF.

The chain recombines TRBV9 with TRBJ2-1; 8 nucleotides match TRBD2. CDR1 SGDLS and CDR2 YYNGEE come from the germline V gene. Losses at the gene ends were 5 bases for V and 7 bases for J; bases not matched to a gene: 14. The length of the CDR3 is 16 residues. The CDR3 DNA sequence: TGTGCCAGCAGTCTCACCACCGGGGGGGCCTGGAATGAGCAGTTCTTC. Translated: CASSLTTGGAWNEQFF.

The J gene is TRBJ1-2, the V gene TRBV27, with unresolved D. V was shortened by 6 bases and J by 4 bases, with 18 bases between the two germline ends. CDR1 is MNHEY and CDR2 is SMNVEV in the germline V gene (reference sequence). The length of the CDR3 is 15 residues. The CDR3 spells CASSFDTSSGYGYTF. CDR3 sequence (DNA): TGTGCCAGCAGCTTTGATACCTCCTCCGGCTATGGCTACACCTTC.

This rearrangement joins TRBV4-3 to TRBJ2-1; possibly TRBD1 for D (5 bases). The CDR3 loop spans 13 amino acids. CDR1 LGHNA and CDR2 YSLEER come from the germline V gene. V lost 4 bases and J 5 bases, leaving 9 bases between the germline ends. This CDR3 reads CASSPGNDNEQFF. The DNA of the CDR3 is TGCGCCAGCAGCCCAGGGAACGACAATGAGCAGTTCTTC.

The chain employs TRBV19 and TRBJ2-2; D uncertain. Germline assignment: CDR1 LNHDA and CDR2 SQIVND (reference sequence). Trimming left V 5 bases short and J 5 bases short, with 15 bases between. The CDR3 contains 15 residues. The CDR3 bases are TGTGCCAGTAGTTCGACTTCCGTTAATACCGGGGAGCTGTTTTTT. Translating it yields CASSSTSVNTGELFF. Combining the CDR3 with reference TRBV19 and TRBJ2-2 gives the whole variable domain DGGITQSPKYLFRKEGQNVTLSCEQNLNHDAMYWYRQDPGQGLRLIYYSQIVNDFQKGDIAEGYSVSREKKESFPLTVTSAQKNPTAFYLCASSSTSVNTGELFFGEGSRLTVL.

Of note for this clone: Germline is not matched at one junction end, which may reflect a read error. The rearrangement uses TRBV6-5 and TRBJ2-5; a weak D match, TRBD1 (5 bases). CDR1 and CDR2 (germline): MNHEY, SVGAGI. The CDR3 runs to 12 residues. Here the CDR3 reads CASSRTQGEHHF. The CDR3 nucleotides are TGTGCCAGCAGCCGGACCCAAGGGGAACATCACTTC.

The CDR3 sequence is CASSFSPWTGNEKLFF. DNA for the CDR3: TGTGCCAGCAGTTTTTCCCCCTGGACAGGGAATGAAAAACTGTTTTTT. The chain uses TRBV28 and TRBJ1-4, with TRBD1 identical over 8 bases. Germline V CDR1 and CDR2: MDHEN, SYDVKM. V lost 3 bases to trimming and J lost 5 bases; unmatched junction nucleotides: 8. The CDR3 runs to 16 residues.

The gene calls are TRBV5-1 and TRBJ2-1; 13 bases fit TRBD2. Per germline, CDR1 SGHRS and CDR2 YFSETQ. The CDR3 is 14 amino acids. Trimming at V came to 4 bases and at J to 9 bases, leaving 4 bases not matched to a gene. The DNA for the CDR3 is TGCGCCAGCAGCGAGGGACTAGCGGGGAGTGAGCAGTTCTTC. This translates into CASSEGLAGSEQFF.

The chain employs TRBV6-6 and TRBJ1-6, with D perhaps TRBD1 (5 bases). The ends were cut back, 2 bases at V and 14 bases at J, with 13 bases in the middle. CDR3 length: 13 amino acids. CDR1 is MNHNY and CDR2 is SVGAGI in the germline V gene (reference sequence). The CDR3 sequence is CASSYGGGLTLHF. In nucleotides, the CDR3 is TGTGCCAGCAGTTACGGGGGGGGTCTAACCCTCCACTTT.

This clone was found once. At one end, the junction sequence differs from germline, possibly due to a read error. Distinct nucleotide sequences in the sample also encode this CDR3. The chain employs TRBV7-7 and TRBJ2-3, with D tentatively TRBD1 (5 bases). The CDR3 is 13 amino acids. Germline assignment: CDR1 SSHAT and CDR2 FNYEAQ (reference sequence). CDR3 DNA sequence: TGTGCTAGCAGCTTAGGGGCAACAGATACGCAGTATTTT. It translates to CASSLGATDTQYF.

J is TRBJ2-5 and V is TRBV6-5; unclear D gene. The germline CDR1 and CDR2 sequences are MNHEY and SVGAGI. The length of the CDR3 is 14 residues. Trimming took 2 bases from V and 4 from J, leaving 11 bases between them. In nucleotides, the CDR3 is TGTGCCAGCAGTTACGGCGGCTTCCCAGAGACCCAGTACTTC. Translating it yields CASSYGGFPETQYF.